Sequencing of this TCR beta chain was carried out in a study of control samples from healthy donors and cancer patients. Germline CDR1 MNHEY, CDR2 SVGAGI. The CDR3 totals 14 residues. After removal of 7 bases from V and 0 bases from J, the junction contained 3 bases not matched to a gene. The repertoire was sequenced with immunoSEQ multiplex PCR; TCRdb's copy has only in-frame clones and lacks some. The sample carries tens of thousands of clones, about 81% recorded once. The rearrangement links TRBV6-5 to TRBJ1-3; TRBD1 matches at 7 bases. The TCR comes from a man aged 65-85 years with lung cancer. Sequenced input: PBMCs. CDR3 coding DNA: TGTGCCAGCACGGACAGGTTCTCTGGAAACACCATATATTTT. The encoded protein is CASTDRFSGNTIYF.